This TCR beta chain was captured by sequencing in a study of blood T cells in healthy people across ages. Germline lookup yields CDR1 SGHKS and CDR2 YYEKEE (reference sequence). V was pared by 1 base and J by 5 bases, with 7 bases of the junction left unmatched. There are 16 residues in the CDR3. Through a sample-barcoded 5' primer and a J-beta primer mix, a second PCR was run for roughly 6 to 11 cycles. TCRdb re-called the 5' RACE reads with MiXCR, one entry per CDR3 protein. The sample has around 1.5 million distinct CDR3 sequences, approximately 63% seen once; the top ten hold 5.5% to 8%. The material sequenced was blood. This clonotype originated in a man between 18 and 29 years old in good health. The V call is TRBV5-5, the J call TRBJ2-3, with 10 bases fitting TRBD2. The CDR3 region has the DNA TGTGCCAGCAGCTTGATAGTAGCGGGGGGTTTAGATACGCAGTATTTT. Its translation is CASSLIVAGGLDTQYF.